A selection of T cell receptor beta chains follows, all from one sample in a study of CD8 T cells in Susac syndrome. From the immunoSEQ multiplex PCR reads, TCRdb called clonotypes with MiXCR, one entry per CDR3 protein. The sample lists 250,000 to 300,000 distinct CDR3 sequences; approximately 81% were seen once. The sequenced material came from CD8+ T cells from PBMCs. These receptors all come from a human donor with multiple sclerosis. CDR3s include the opening cysteine and the closing phenylalanine or tryptophan. A D gene is named only where the DNA matches it firmly. Clone size appears in some rows only: once, few, many, or a class for an expanded clone.

j_call: TRBJ2-1
d_call: .
v_call: TRBV27
clone_size: .
cdr3_aa: CASSHSSEAEQSF
cdr3_nt: TGTGCCAGCAGTCATAGTAGCGAGGCTGAGCAGTCCTTC

j_call: TRBJ2-5
d_call: TRBD1
v_call: TRBV9
clone_size: .
cdr3_aa: CASSARDRNIQETQYF
cdr3_nt: TGTGCCAGCAGCGCCCGGGACAGAAACATTCAAGAGACCCAGTACTTC

j_call: TRBJ2-7
d_call: TRBD2
v_call: TRBV20-1
clone_size: .
cdr3_aa: CSATGGSSYEQYF
cdr3_nt: TGCAGTGCCACGGGGGGAAGCTCCTACGAGCAGTACTTC

j_call: TRBJ2-2
d_call: .
v_call: TRBV7-6
clone_size: .
cdr3_aa: CASSPRPETGELFF
cdr3_nt: TGTGCCAGCAGCCCGAGGCCGGAAACCGGGGAGCTGTTTTTT

j_call: TRBJ2-7
d_call: .
v_call: TRBV7-2
clone_size: .
cdr3_aa: CASRLRTSNVYEQYF
cdr3_nt: TGTGCCAGCAGACTCCGAACTAGCAACGTTTACGAGCAGTACTTC

j_call: TRBJ2-4
d_call: .
v_call: TRBV7-9
clone_size: .
cdr3_aa: CASSSLGDLAKNIQYF
cdr3_nt: TGTGCCAGCAGCTCCCTCGGGGATCTAGCCAAAAACATTCAGTACTTC

j_call: TRBJ2-5
d_call: .
v_call: TRBV15
clone_size: .
cdr3_aa: CATSRVPVETQYF
cdr3_nt: TGTGCCACCAGCAGAGTCCCCGTGGAGACCCAGTACTTC

j_call: TRBJ2-7
d_call: TRBD2
v_call: TRBV2
clone_size: .
cdr3_aa: CASIGTATGQAGGPHEQYF
cdr3_nt: TGTGCCAGCATAGGAACAGCGACCGGCCAAGCGGGAGGGCCCCACGAGCAGTACTTC

j_call: TRBJ2-3
d_call: .
v_call: TRBV11-2
clone_size: once
cdr3_aa: CASPWTAARTQYF
cdr3_nt: TGTGCCAGCCCTTGGACGGCCGCGAGGACGCAGTATTTT

j_call: TRBJ2-7
d_call: TRBD2
v_call: TRBV18
clone_size: .
cdr3_aa: CASSQVTSEKKSYEQYF
cdr3_nt: TGTGCCAGCTCACAAGTGACTAGCGAAAAAAAATCCTACGAGCAGTACTTC

j_call: TRBJ2-1
d_call: TRBD2
v_call: TRBV3-1
clone_size: .
cdr3_aa: CASSRVGEGEQFF
cdr3_nt: TGTGCCAGCAGCCGTGTCGGGGAGGGTGAGCAGTTCTTC

j_call: TRBJ2-5
d_call: .
v_call: TRBV30
clone_size: .
cdr3_aa: CAWTVSAMGETQYF
cdr3_nt: TGTGCCTGGACCGTCTCCGCAATGGGAGAGACCCAGTACTTC

j_call: TRBJ1-5
d_call: .
v_call: TRBV2
clone_size: .
cdr3_aa: CASSAMGAEDQPQHF
cdr3_nt: TGTGCCAGCAGTGCCATGGGGGCAGAAGATCAGCCCCAGCATTTT

j_call: TRBJ2-5
d_call: TRBD2
v_call: TRBV3-1
clone_size: .
cdr3_aa: CASSRTREVYLETQYF
cdr3_nt: TGTGCCAGCAGCCGAACGCGGGAGGTTTATCTGGAGACCCAGTACTTC

j_call: TRBJ1-2
d_call: .
v_call: TRBV12-3/TRBV12-4
clone_size: .
cdr3_aa: CASSLGRAGVGYTF
cdr3_nt: TGTGCCAGCAGTTTAGGTCGGGCAGGGGTTGGCTACACCTTC

j_call: TRBJ1-3
d_call: .
v_call: TRBV9
clone_size: .
cdr3_aa: CASSVSETGGNTIYF
cdr3_nt: TGTGCCAGCAGCGTCTCCGAGACAGGAGGAAACACCATATATTTT

j_call: TRBJ2-5
d_call: .
v_call: TRBV2
clone_size: .
cdr3_aa: CASRLEETQYF
cdr3_nt: TGTGCCAGCAGACTAGAAGAGACCCAGTACTTC

j_call: TRBJ2-7
d_call: .
v_call: TRBV6-1
clone_size: few
cdr3_aa: CASSQTGSRVYEQYF
cdr3_nt: TGTGCCAGCAGTCAAACAGGGAGTCGGGTCTACGAGCAGTACTTC

j_call: TRBJ2-1
d_call: TRBD2
v_call: TRBV20-1
clone_size: .
cdr3_aa: CSARGKREVRVSYNEQFF
cdr3_nt: TGCAGTGCTAGAGGAAAACGGGAGGTCAGGGTCTCCTACAATGAGCAGTTCTTC

j_call: TRBJ2-2
d_call: .
v_call: TRBV10-3
clone_size: once
cdr3_aa: CAISDKPGELFF
cdr3_nt: TGTGCCATCAGTGATAAGCCCGGGGAGCTGTTTTTT

j_call: TRBJ2-7
d_call: .
v_call: TRBV3-1
clone_size: few
cdr3_aa: CASSQVTSRRPNSYEQYF
cdr3_nt: TGTGCCAGCAGCCAAGTTACTAGCAGAAGGCCGAACTCCTACGAGCAGTACTTC

j_call: TRBJ1-5
d_call: .
v_call: TRBV4-1
clone_size: .
cdr3_aa: CASSPRPGNQPQHF
cdr3_nt: TGCGCCAGCAGCCCTCGTCCGGGCAATCAGCCCCAGCATTTT

j_call: TRBJ1-5
d_call: .
v_call: TRBV7-9
clone_size: .
cdr3_aa: CASSPGPHQPQHF
cdr3_nt: TGTGCCAGCAGCCCGGGACCCCATCAGCCCCAGCATTTT

j_call: TRBJ1-5
d_call: .
v_call: TRBV20-1
clone_size: .
cdr3_aa: CSAVDRNQPQHF
cdr3_nt: TGCAGTGCTGTAGATAGGAATCAGCCCCAGCATTTT

j_call: TRBJ2-1
d_call: TRBD2
v_call: TRBV6-5
clone_size: .
cdr3_aa: CASSYLSGSSYNEQFF
cdr3_nt: TGTGCCAGCAGTTACTTAAGCGGGAGCTCCTACAATGAGCAGTTCTTC

j_call: TRBJ1-2
d_call: .
v_call: TRBV19
clone_size: .
cdr3_aa: CASTGQPNYGYTF
cdr3_nt: TGTGCCAGTACCGGCCAGCCTAACTATGGCTACACCTTC

j_call: TRBJ1-1
d_call: .
v_call: TRBV6-2/TRBV6-3
clone_size: .
cdr3_aa: CASSYHPGDEAFF
cdr3_nt: TGTGCCAGCAGTTATCATCCGGGCGATGAAGCTTTCTTT

j_call: TRBJ2-1
d_call: TRBD2
v_call: TRBV27
clone_size: .
cdr3_aa: CASTTLAGNNEQFF
cdr3_nt: TGTGCCAGCACCACTTTAGCGGGAAACAATGAGCAGTTCTTC

j_call: TRBJ2-1
d_call: TRBD2
v_call: TRBV7-3
clone_size: .
cdr3_aa: CASSLRAPGTSASREAYNEQFF
cdr3_nt: TGTGCCAGCAGCCTACGGGCCCCCGGGACTAGCGCGAGCCGAGAAGCCTACAATGAGCAGTTCTTC

j_call: TRBJ2-5
d_call: .
v_call: TRBV7-6
clone_size: .
cdr3_aa: CASSPPPQETQYF
cdr3_nt: TGTGCCAGCAGCCCACCTCCACAAGAGACCCAGTACTTC

j_call: TRBJ2-4
d_call: .
v_call: TRBV6-1
clone_size: few
cdr3_aa: CASGNIQYF
cdr3_nt: TGTGCCAGCGGAAACATTCAGTACTTC

j_call: TRBJ2-1
d_call: .
v_call: TRBV6-1
clone_size: .
cdr3_aa: CALNAALPSYNEQFF
cdr3_nt: TGTGCCCTTAACGCGGCCCTCCCCTCCTACAATGAGCAGTTCTTC

j_call: TRBJ1-5
d_call: .
v_call: TRBV5-6
clone_size: .
cdr3_aa: CASSLIQGGQPQHF
cdr3_nt: TGTGCCAGCAGCTTGATACAGGGCGGTCAGCCCCAGCATTTT

j_call: TRBJ2-1
d_call: .
v_call: TRBV4-1
clone_size: .
cdr3_aa: CASSQNHRDEQFF
cdr3_nt: TGCGCCAGCAGCCAAAACCACAGGGATGAGCAGTTCTTC

j_call: TRBJ1-6
d_call: TRBD1
v_call: TRBV19
clone_size: .
cdr3_aa: CASRLRDRGSPLHF
cdr3_nt: TGTGCCAGTAGGCTCCGGGACAGGGGGTCCCCGCTCCACTTT

j_call: TRBJ2-5
d_call: .
v_call: TRBV24-1
clone_size: .
cdr3_aa: CATSDFGPRGWETQYF
cdr3_nt: TGTGCCACCAGTGATTTCGGCCCCAGGGGATGGGAGACCCAGTACTTC